Listed below are T cell receptor beta chains from one sample, sequenced in a study of shared clonotypes between healthy human individuals. Sequencing was performed with immunoSEQ multiplex PCR; in TCRdb, only in-frame clones are kept and a portion is missing. The sample yields 1 million to 1.2 million clones, approximately 80% seen once. The sample comprised memory CD4+ T cells from PBMCs. The receptor source for this set is a young man in good health. Some clones in this sample may be carry-over from other donors' samples. CDR3s include the opening cysteine and the closing phenylalanine or tryptophan. D genes are given only for firm matches. Some rows mark clone size as missing; the rest say once, few, many or name a class of expanded clone.

size	V	J	D	DNA	CDR3
once	TRBV7-9	TRBJ2-3	NA	TGTGCCAGCAGCTTAGTAGGGGGGGTGGATACGCAGTATTTT	CASSLVGGVDTQYF
NA	TRBV7-9	TRBJ2-7	NA	TGTGCCAGCAGCTTAGAACGGGGCGGCTACGAGCAGTACTTC	CASSLERGGYEQYF
NA	TRBV28	TRBJ1-2	NA	TGTGCCAGCAGTTTAGGGGGGGGTTTGTCCTACACCTTC	CASSLGGGLSYTF
NA	TRBV19	TRBJ1-4	TRBD1	TGTGCCAGAAGTGGGCCAACAGGGGGCCCTCCTCCAACTAATGAAAAACTGTTTTTT	CARSGPTGGPPPTNEKLFF
NA	TRBV2	TRBJ2-7	TRBD2	TGTGCCGGGAGGAGGAGCGGGAGTTACGAGCAGTACTTC	CAGRRSGSYEQYF
NA	TRBV30	TRBJ2-3	TRBD2	TGTGCCTGGAGTGTACGGGCTAGCGGGGTGAATCGTATGGCGAAAGATACGCAGTATTTT	CAWSVRASGVNRMAKDTQYF
NA	TRBV11-2	TRBJ2-5	NA	TGTGCCAGCAGCTATAGGGGGGGGGCGGCCCAAGAGACCCAGTACTTC	CASSYRGGAAQETQYF
NA	TRBV7-9	TRBJ2-1	NA	TGTGCCAGCAATCCCAATAATGAGCAGTTCTTC	CASNPNNEQFF
NA	TRBV5-4	TRBJ2-1	TRBD2	TGTGCCAGCAGCTTAGAACTAGCGAGAGGGGCTGGTGAGCAGTTCTTC	CASSLELARGAGEQFF
NA	TRBV6-1	TRBJ2-1	NA	TGTGCCAGCAGTGAGACCCCTGGCGGTGAGCAGTTCTTC	CASSETPGGEQFF
NA	TRBV6-1	TRBJ2-7	TRBD1	TGTGCCAGCAGGGGGGACAGGCTCTACGAGCAGTACTTC	CASRGDRLYEQYF
NA	TRBV7-2	TRBJ1-2	NA	TGTGCCAGCAGCCCTGCAGTAAACTATGGCTACACCTTC	CASSPAVNYGYTF
NA	TRBV7-9	TRBJ1-2	NA	TGTGCCAGCAGCTTAGAGGAGAGGGTTGGCTACACCTTC	CASSLEERVGYTF
NA	TRBV6-5	TRBJ1-5	TRBD1	TGTGCCAGCAGTTATCAGGACAGGGGCAACAATCAGCCCCAGCATTTT	CASSYQDRGNNQPQHF
few	TRBV4-1	TRBJ2-3	NA	TGCGCCAGCAGCCAAGAGCGGGCTAGCACAGATACGCAGTATTTT	CASSQERASTDTQYF
NA	TRBV29-1	TRBJ2-7	NA	TGCAGCGTGGGGGGTGACAGGACAGGCTACGAGCAGTACTTC	CSVGGDRTGYEQYF
many	TRBV6-5	TRBJ2-3	NA	TGTGCCAGCAGTTTGGGTGGGACGCAGTATTTT	CASSLGGTQYF
few	TRBV11-3	TRBJ2-1	NA	TGTGCCAGCAGCCAAGGGGGGTACAATGAGCAGTTCTTC	CASSQGGYNEQFF
NA	TRBV11-1	TRBJ2-1	NA	TGTGCCAGCAGCTTAGTAGCTGGCAATGAGCAGTTCTTC	CASSLVAGNEQFF
NA	TRBV14	TRBJ2-6	NA	TGTGCCAGCGGGGATCCGGGACGAAGTTTCTCTGGGGCCAACGTCCTGACTTTC	CASGDPGRSFSGANVLTF
NA	TRBV29-1	TRBJ2-1	TRBD2	TGCAGCGTTGAAAGAGGACTAGCGGGAGGACAGTTCTTC	CSVERGLAGGQFF
NA	TRBV19	TRBJ1-1	NA	TGTGCCAGTAGTACCCCCCTGGGGACTGAAGCTTTCTTT	CASSTPLGTEAFF
NA	TRBV28	TRBJ2-1	TRBD2	TGTGCCAGCAGTCCTGCCGCCGGGACTAGCGGGGAGTCTTTCTCCAATGAGCAGTTCTTC	CASSPAAGTSGESFSNEQFF
NA	TRBV7-2	TRBJ2-5	TRBD2	TGTGCCAGCAGCTTAAGGGCGGGAGGAGTGGAGACCCAGTACTTC	CASSLRAGGVETQYF
few	TRBV14	TRBJ2-7	TRBD1	TGTGCCAGCAGCCAATACCTAGGACAGGTGTCCTACGAGCAGTACTTC	CASSQYLGQVSYEQYF
NA	TRBV4-3	TRBJ2-7	TRBD1	TGCGCCAGCAGCCGCATGACCGGGACAGACTCCTACGAGCAGTACTTC	CASSRMTGTDSYEQYF
NA	TRBV29-1	TRBJ1-2	NA	TGCAGCGTTGACCCGCTCCGAGGGGAAGGAGGCTACACCTTC	CSVDPLRGEGGYTF
NA	TRBV7-6	TRBJ2-4	NA	TGTGCCAGCAGCCCCCTGGAGGGCAGGACCAAAAACATTCAGTACTTC	CASSPLEGRTKNIQYF
NA	TRBV28	TRBJ1-2	NA	TGTGCCAGCAGTTTTCGGGGGGCCTATGGCTACACCTTC	CASSFRGAYGYTF
NA	TRBV2	TRBJ2-7	NA	TGTGCCAGCAGTGAGATACTTCCCCTCTCCTACGAGCAGTACTTC	CASSEILPLSYEQYF
NA	TRBV5-1	TRBJ2-3	NA	TGCGCCAGCAGCTTGGAAGGGACGGGCCAATTCACAGATACGCAGTATTTT	CASSLEGTGQFTDTQYF
NA	TRBV28	TRBJ2-1	NA	TGTGCCAGCACCTCGAAAGGTCTAGCCTATTTCTACAATGAGCAGTTCTTC	CASTSKGLAYFYNEQFF
once	TRBV10-3	TRBJ2-2	TRBD1	TGTGCCATCAACTCTCCCAATCAGGGGGCCACCGGGGAGCTGTTTTTT	CAINSPNQGATGELFF
NA	TRBV6-6	TRBJ1-5	NA	TGTGCCAGCAGTTACAGGGACAGCAATCAGCCCCAGCATTTT	CASSYRDSNQPQHF
NA	TRBV29-1	TRBJ1-2	NA	TGCAGCGTTCATGAACAGGGATCCAACTATGGCTACACCTTC	CSVHEQGSNYGYTF
NA	TRBV20-1	TRBJ1-2	NA	TGCAGTCACAGGGAGAGGGGTGGCTACACCTTC	CSHRERGGYTF
few	TRBV5-8	TRBJ2-7	TRBD2	TGTGCCAGCAGCTCATACTCGGGGGGGATCCCCTACGAGCAGTACTTC	CASSSYSGGIPYEQYF
NA	TRBV21-1	TRBJ1-5	NA	TGTGCCAGCAGCAAACTGCCGGACAGGGTGGATCAGCCCCAGCATTTT	CASSKLPDRVDQPQHF
NA	TRBV28	TRBJ2-1	NA	TGTGCCAGCAGTTTGCGGATCAATGAGCAGTTCTTC	CASSLRINEQFF
NA	TRBV29-1	TRBJ2-6	NA	TGCAGCGTTGAAGATCAGGGGTCTGGGGCCAACGTCCTGACTTTC	CSVEDQGSGANVLTF
NA	TRBV28	TRBJ1-2	NA	TGTGCCAGCAGCCCAGGGAGGAACTATGGCTACACCTTC	CASSPGRNYGYTF